The clone carrying this T cell receptor beta chain appeared a single time. The CDR3 is 16 amino acids. Germline V gene lookup returns CDR1 SGHTA and CDR2 FQGNSA. V was shortened by 0 bases and J by 2 bases, with 11 bases between the two germline ends. The data stem from a study of cytomegalovirus exposure and HLA in healthy donors. PCR used 60 Vbeta primers and 13 Jbeta primers. Sequencing used immunoSEQ multiplex PCR; TCRdb keeps in-frame clones, though not all of them. The repertoire holds around 130,000 clones, roughly 78% seen once, with under 6% in the top ten. Sequenced sample: PBMCs. The sequence derives from a young man in good health and CMV-seronegative. The genes are TRBV7-2 and TRBJ2-1; D remains unclear. The CDR3 coding sequence is TGTGCCAGCAGCTTAGCGGGCCCTGGCGCCTACAATGAGCAGTTCTTC. Protein product: CASSLAGPGAYNEQFF.